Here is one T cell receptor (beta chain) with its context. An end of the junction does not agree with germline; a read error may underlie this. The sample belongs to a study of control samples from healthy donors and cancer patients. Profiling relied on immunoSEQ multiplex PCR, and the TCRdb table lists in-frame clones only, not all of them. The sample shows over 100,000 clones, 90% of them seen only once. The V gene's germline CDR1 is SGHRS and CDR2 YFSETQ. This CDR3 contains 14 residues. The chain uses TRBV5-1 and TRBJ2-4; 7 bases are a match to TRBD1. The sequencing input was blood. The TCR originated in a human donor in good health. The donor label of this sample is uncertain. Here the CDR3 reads CASSYGTAENIQYF. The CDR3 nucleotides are TGCGCCAGCAGCTACGGGACAGCCGAAAACATTCAGTACTTC.